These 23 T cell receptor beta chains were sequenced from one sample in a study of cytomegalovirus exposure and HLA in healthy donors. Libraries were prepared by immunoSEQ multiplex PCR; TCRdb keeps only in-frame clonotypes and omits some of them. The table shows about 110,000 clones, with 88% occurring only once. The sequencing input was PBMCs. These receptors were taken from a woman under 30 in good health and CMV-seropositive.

CDR3 region: CASSYVGAPQETQYF. In DNA, the CDR3 is TGTGCCAGCAGTTACGTGGGGGCCCCTCAAGAGACCCAGTACTTC. The gene calls are TRBV6-5 and TRBJ2-5, with a possible D match to TRBD1 (6 bases). The germline V and J ends were trimmed by 2 bases and 2 bases, with 12 bases remaining between them. The CDR3 totals 15 residues. Germline V lookup: CDR1 MNHEY, CDR2 SVGAGI.

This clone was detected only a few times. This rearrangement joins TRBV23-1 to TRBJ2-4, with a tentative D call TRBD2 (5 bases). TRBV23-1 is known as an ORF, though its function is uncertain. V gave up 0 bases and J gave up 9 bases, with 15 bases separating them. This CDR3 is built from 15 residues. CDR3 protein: CASSQSRATKGIQYF. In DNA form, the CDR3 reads TGCGCCAGCAGTCAATCGAGGGCAACGAAAGGCATTCAGTACTTC.

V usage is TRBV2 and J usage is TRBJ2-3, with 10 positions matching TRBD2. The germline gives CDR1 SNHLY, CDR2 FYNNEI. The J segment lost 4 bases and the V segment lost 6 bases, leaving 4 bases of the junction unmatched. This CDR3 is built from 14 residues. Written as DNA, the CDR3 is TGTGCCAGCAGCCTAGCGGGGGCTTCAGATACGCAGTATTTT. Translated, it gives CASSLAGASDTQYF.

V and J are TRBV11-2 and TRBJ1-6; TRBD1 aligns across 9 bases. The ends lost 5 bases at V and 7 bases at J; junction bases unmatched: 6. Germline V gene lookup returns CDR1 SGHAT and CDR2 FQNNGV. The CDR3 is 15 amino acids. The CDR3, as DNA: TGTGCCAGCAGCCGGACAGGGGTGGGGAATTCACCCCTCCACTTT. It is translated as CASSRTGVGNSPLHF.

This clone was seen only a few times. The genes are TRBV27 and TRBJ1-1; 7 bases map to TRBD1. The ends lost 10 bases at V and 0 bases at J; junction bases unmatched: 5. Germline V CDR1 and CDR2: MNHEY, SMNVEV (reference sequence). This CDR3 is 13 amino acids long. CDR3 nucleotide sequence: TGTGCCACCCGGGACAGAGTGAACACTGAAGCTTTCTTT. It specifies CATRDRVNTEAFF.

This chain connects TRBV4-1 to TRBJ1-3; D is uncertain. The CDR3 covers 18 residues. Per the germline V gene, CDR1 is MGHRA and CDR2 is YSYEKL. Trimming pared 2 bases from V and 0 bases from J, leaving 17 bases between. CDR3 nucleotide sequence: TGCGCCAGCAGCCAATTCGTGGGCAACTCTCGCTCTGGAAACACCATATATTTT. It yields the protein CASSQFVGNSRSGNTIYF.

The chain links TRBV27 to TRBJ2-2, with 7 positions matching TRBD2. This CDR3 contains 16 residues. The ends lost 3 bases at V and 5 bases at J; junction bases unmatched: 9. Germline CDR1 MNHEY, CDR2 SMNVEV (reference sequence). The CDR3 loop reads CASSLGPGGSTGELFF. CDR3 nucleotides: TGTGCCAGCAGTTTGGGACCGGGAGGTTCAACCGGGGAGCTGTTTTTT.

The CDR3 nucleotides are TGTGCCAGCTGTCAGACAGGTGACACCGGGGAGCTGTTTTTT. Encoded protein: CASCQTGDTGELFF. The chain joins TRBV2 to TRBJ2-2; tentative D call: TRBD1 (6 bases). Germline CDR1 and CDR2: SNHLY and FYNNEI. This CDR3 comprises 14 residues. V was shortened by 8 bases and J by 3 bases, with 13 bases between the two germline ends.

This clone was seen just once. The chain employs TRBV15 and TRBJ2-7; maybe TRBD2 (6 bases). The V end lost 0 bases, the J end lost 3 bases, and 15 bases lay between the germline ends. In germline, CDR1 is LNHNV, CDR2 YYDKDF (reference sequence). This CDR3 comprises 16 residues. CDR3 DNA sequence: TGTGCCACCAGCAGAGATTTTAGTGGAGGGGACTACGAGCAGTACGTC. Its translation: CATSRDFSGGDYEQYV.

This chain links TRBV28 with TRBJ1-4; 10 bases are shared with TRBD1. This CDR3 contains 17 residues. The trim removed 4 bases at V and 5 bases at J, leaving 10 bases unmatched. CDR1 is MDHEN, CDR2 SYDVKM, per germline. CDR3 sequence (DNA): TGTGCCAGCAGTTCCATTACCCGGGACAGGGGCAATGAAAAACTGTTTTTT. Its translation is CASSSITRDRGNEKLFF.

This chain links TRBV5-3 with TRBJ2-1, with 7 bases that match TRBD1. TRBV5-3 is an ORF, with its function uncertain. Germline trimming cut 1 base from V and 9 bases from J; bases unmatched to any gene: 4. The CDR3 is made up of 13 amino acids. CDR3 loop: CARSLRQGGEQFF. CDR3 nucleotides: TGTGCCAGAAGCTTGAGACAGGGTGGTGAGCAGTTCTTC.

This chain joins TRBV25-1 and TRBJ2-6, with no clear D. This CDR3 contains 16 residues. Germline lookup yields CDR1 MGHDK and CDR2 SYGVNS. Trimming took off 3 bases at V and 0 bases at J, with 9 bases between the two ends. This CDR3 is CASSDLVVSGANVLTF. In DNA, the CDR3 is TGTGCCAGCAGTGACTTAGTAGTCTCTGGGGCCAACGTCCTGACTTTC. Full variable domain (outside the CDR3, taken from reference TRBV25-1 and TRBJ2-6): EADIYQTPRYLVIGTGKKITLECSQTMGHDKMYWYQQDPGMELHLIHYSYGVNSTEKGDLSSESTVSRIRTEHFPLTLESARPSHTSQYLCASSDLVVSGANVLTFGAGSRLTVL.

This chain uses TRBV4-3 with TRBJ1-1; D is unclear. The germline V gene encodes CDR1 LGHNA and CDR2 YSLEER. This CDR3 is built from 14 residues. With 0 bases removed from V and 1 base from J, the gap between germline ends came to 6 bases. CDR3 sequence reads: CASSQEQENTEAFF. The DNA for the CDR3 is TGCGCCAGCAGCCAAGAGCAGGAGAACACTGAAGCTTTCTTT.

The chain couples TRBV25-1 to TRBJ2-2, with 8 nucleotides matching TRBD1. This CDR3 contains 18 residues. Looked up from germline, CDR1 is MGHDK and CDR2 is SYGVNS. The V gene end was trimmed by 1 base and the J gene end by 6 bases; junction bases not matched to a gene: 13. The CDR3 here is CASSESRGRFWNPGELFF. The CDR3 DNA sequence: TGTGCCAGCAGTGAATCCAGGGGGCGATTTTGGAATCCCGGGGAGCTGTTTTTT.

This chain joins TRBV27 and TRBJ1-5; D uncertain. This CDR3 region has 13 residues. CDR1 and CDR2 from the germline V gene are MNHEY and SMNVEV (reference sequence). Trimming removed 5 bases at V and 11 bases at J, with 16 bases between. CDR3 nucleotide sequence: TGTGCCAGCAGTCCCCTGGATGACAAGGCCCAGCATTTT. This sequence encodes CASSPLDDKAQHF.

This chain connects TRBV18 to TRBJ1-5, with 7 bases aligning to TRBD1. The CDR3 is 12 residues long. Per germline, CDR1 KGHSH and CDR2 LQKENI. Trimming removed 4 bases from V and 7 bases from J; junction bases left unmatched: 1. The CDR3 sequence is CASSQQGQPQHF. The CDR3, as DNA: TGTGCCAGCTCACAACAGGGGCAGCCCCAGCATTTT.

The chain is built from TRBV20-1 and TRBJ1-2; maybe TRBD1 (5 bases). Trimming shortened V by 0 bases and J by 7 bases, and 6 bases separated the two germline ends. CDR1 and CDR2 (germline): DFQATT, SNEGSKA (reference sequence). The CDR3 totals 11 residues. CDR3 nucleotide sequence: TGCAGTGCTAGAGATGGGGCTGGCTACACCTTC. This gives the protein CSARDGAGYTF.

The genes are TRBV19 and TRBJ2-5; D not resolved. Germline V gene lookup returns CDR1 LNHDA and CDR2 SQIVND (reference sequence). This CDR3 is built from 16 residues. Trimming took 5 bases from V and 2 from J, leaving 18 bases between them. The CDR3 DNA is TGTGCCAGTAGTTCAGGTTTTCGGTCATTTCAAGAGACCCAGTACTTC. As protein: CASSSGFRSFQETQYF.

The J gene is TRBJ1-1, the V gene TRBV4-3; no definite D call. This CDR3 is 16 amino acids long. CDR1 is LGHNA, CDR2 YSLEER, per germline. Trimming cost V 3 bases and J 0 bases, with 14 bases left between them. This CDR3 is CASSQWSGVMNTEAFF. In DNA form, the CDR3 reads TGCGCCAGCAGCCAGTGGTCGGGAGTCATGAACACTGAAGCTTTCTTT.

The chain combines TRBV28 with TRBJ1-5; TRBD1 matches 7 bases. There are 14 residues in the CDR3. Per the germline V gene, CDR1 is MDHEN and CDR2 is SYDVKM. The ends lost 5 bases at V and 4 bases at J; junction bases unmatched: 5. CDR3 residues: CASSPGTVNQPQHF. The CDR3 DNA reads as TGTGCCAGCAGTCCCGGGACAGTGAATCAGCCCCAGCATTTT.

CDR3 sequence (DNA): TGTGCCACCACCCTCCCTTCCACAGATACGCAGTATTTT. This codes for CATTLPSTDTQYF. This chain uses TRBV15 with TRBJ2-3, with D unclear. The CDR3 loop spans 13 amino acids. Trimming pared 7 bases from V and 2 bases from J, leaving 10 bases between. Germline V gives CDR1 LNHNV, CDR2 YYDKDF (reference sequence).

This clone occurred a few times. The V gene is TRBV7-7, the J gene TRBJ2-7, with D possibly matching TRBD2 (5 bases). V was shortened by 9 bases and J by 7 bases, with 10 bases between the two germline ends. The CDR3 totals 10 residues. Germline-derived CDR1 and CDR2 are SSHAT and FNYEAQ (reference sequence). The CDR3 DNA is TGTGCCAGGGCGGGTAGGGAGCAGTACGTC. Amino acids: CARAGREQYV.

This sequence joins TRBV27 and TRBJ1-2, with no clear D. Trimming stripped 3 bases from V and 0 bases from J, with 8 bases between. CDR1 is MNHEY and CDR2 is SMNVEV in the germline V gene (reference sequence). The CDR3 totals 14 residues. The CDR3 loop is CASSFVSSNYGYTF. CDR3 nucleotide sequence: TGTGCCAGCAGTTTCGTGTCGTCTAACTATGGCTACACCTTC.